This TCR beta chain was recorded in a study of CD8+CD57+ T cells in acquired aplastic anemia. The overall study: Sorted CD4+ and CD8+ cell DNA averaged around 3 ug.

Notes on this clonotype: Its target is unknown.

TCR beta VDJ combinations and CDR3 sequences were profiled from genomic DNA. TCRdb reanalysed the reads using MiXCR and keeps one entry per CDR3 protein. The table shows about 190,000 distinct CDR3 sequences, with 64% occurring only once. The study, taken as a whole, reports: Patients and controls shared 25 to 30 CD8+ CDR3 sequences, highly expressed in patients. Controls and patients did not differ significantly in CD8+ Simpson's diversity.

Germline V lookup: CDR1 SEHNR, CDR2 FQNEAQ (reference sequence). The CDR3 length is 14 residues. V gave up 11 bases and J gave up 0 bases, with 16 bases separating them. The TCR was taken from a human donor with severe aplastic anemia or a healthy control (not recorded which). V usage is TRBV7-9 and J usage is TRBJ1-2; the D gene is possibly TRBD1 (5 bases). The sequenced sample consisted of sorted CD4+, CD8+, or CD8+CD57+ T cells (not recorded which) from PBMCs. The CDR3 DNA follows: TGTGCCTCCCGTGGGGGGTCTACTAACTATGGCTACACCTTC. Its translation is CASRGGSTNYGYTF.